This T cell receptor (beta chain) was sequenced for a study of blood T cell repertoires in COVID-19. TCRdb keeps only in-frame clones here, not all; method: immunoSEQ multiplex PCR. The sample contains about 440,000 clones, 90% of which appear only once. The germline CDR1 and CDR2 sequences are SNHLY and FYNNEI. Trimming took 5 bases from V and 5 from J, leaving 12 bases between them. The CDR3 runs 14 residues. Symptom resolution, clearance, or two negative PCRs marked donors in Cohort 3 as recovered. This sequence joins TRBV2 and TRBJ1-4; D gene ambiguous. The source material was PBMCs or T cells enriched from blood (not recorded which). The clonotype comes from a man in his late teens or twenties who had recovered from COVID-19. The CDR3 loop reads CASSSYGLNEKLFF. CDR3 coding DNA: TGTGCCAGCAGTTCCTACGGGTTGAATGAAAAACTGTTTTTT.